Listed below are T cell receptor beta chains from one sample, sequenced in a study of blood T cell repertoires in COVID-19. Produced via immunoSEQ multiplex PCR; TCRdb's table is partial and in-frame only. Of approximately 170,000 clones listed, 88% are singletons. Sequencing was carried out using peripheral blood. These TCRs come from a man over 45 who had recovered from COVID-19. Each CDR3 is given with its conserved first and last residue. Fields, in order: J gene, D gene, clone size, V gene, CDR3 DNA, CDR3 protein. The D gene is left open where the match is weak. Not all rows give a size; the values are once, few, many and, for expanded clones, a class.

TRBJ1-3	-	-	TRBV5-6	TGTGCCAGCAGCCCCGGGGACTCTGGAAACACCATATATTTT	CASSPGDSGNTIYF
TRBJ2-7	TRBD2	-	TRBV5-1	TGCGCCAGCAGCTTACTAGCGGGAGAGAGCGAGCAGTACTTC	CASSLLAGESEQYF
TRBJ2-1	TRBD2	-	TRBV9	TGTGCCAGCACTAGCGGGACCTCCTACAATGAGCAGTTCTTC	CASTSGTSYNEQFF
TRBJ2-3	TRBD2	-	TRBV30	TGTGCCTGGAGTGGACTAGCGGGGCCGGGTACGCAGTATTTT	CAWSGLAGPGTQYF
TRBJ2-2	TRBD2	-	TRBV7-2	TGTGCCAGCAGCTTAGTGGGGACTAGCGGGGGGTCTAGCGGGGAGCTGTTTTTT	CASSLVGTSGGSSGELFF
TRBJ1-1	-	-	TRBV11-2	TGTGCCAGCAGCTTAAGACGGGGTAACACTGAAGCTTTCTTT	CASSLRRGNTEAFF
TRBJ2-3	TRBD1	-	TRBV5-6	TGTGCCAGCAGCTTGTCGACAGGGAGAACAGATACGCAGTATTTT	CASSLSTGRTDTQYF
TRBJ2-5	-	-	TRBV5-1	TGCGCCAGCAGCCCTCAGACAGGCGGAGAGACCCAGTACTTC	CASSPQTGGETQYF
TRBJ2-1	TRBD2	-	TRBV5-1	TGCGCCAGCAGCCCAGGACTAGCGGGAGCAAATGAGCAGTTCTTC	CASSPGLAGANEQFF
TRBJ2-1	TRBD2	few	TRBV6-2/TRBV6-3	TGTGCCAGCAGTTACCCACGAGCGGGGGGGCAAGCTGAGCAGTTCTTC	CASSYPRAGGQAEQFF
TRBJ2-2	-	-	TRBV28	TGTGCCAGCAGTGGGAGTGACTCCGCGAACACCGGGGAGCTGTTTTTT	CASSGSDSANTGELFF
TRBJ1-1	-	-	TRBV6-5	TGTGCCAGCAGTACACAGGGACAAAACACTGAAGCTTTCTTT	CASSTQGQNTEAFF
TRBJ2-3	TRBD1	-	TRBV6-5	TGTGCCAGCAGCCGCGCCGGACAGGGCACAGATACGCAGTATTTT	CASSRAGQGTDTQYF
TRBJ1-5	TRBD1	-	TRBV6-5	TGTGCCAGCAGTCAGACAGGGGGCAATCAGCCCCAGCATTTT	CASSQTGGNQPQHF
TRBJ2-2	TRBD2	-	TRBV6-5	TGTGCCAGCAGTTACTATAGCGGGGGCACCGGGGAGCTGTTTTTT	CASSYYSGGTGELFF
TRBJ2-3	-	-	TRBV6-1	TGTGCCAGCAGTGACAGGGCGGCAGATACGCAGTATTTT	CASSDRAADTQYF
TRBJ2-3	TRBD1	-	TRBV19	TGTGCCAGTAGTATCGACAGGGCCTTCACAGATACGCAGTATTTT	CASSIDRAFTDTQYF
TRBJ2-7	-	-	TRBV9	TGTGCCAGCAGCGAATACAGGGATCGGGACCGCTACGAGCAGTACTTC	CASSEYRDRDRYEQYF
TRBJ2-5	TRBD2	-	TRBV19	TGTGCCAGTCGGAGCCTAGCGGGAGGGGGGGAGACCCAGTACTTC	CASRSLAGGGETQYF
TRBJ2-6	-	-	TRBV18	TGTGCCAGCTCACCCTACGGACAGCTAACCTCTGGGGCCAACGTCCTGACTTTC	CASSPYGQLTSGANVLTF
TRBJ2-7	TRBD1	-	TRBV11-2	TGTGCCAGCAGCTTTGGGACAGCCGCCTACGAGCAGTACTTC	CASSFGTAAYEQYF
TRBJ2-3	TRBD2	-	TRBV27	TGTGCCAGCAGTTTTAAACTAGCGTCCACCCCCACAGATACGCAGTATTTT	CASSFKLASTPTDTQYF
TRBJ2-7	-	-	TRBV29-1	TGCAGCGTTGAAAGGGGAGGCTACGAGCAGTACTTC	CSVERGGYEQYF
TRBJ1-3	-	-	TRBV28	TGTGCCAGCCTACAGGGCAGCTCTGGAAACACCATATATTTT	CASLQGSSGNTIYF
TRBJ2-7	TRBD1	-	TRBV28	TGTGCCAGCAGGAAGACAGGGGGGTACGAGCAGTACTTC	CASRKTGGYEQYF
TRBJ1-5	TRBD1	-	TRBV27	TGTGCCAGCGGACAGGGGATTAAAAGGGAGCCCCAGCATTTT	CASGQGIKREPQHF
TRBJ1-5	TRBD1	-	TRBV6-6	TGTGCCAGCATTAAACAGGGGGCCGAACAGCCCCAGCATTTT	CASIKQGAEQPQHF
TRBJ2-6	-	-	TRBV7-2	TGTGCCAGCAGCCAACTAACAGGGTATGGGGCCAACGTCCTGACTTTC	CASSQLTGYGANVLTF
TRBJ1-6	TRBD1	-	TRBV25-1	TGTGCCAGCAGTCGGGGGACAGTTAATTCACCCCTCCACTTT	CASSRGTVNSPLHF
TRBJ2-5	-	-	TRBV7-2	TGTGCCAGCACCCAATTAGGGGGAGGGGGGGAGACCCAGTACTTC	CASTQLGGGGETQYF
TRBJ2-7	-	few	TRBV11-2	TGTGCCAGCAGCTTCGAGACTAACTACGAGCAGTACTTC	CASSFETNYEQYF
TRBJ2-3	-	once	TRBV24-1	TGTGCCACCAGTGATTTGCAACCCCGGACACCCGAAGCCACAGATACGCAGTATTTT	CATSDLQPRTPEATDTQYF
TRBJ1-2	-	once	TRBV30	TGTGCCTGGAGTGTACAGGGTTCGGGGGGAGTGTATGGCTACACCTTC	CAWSVQGSGGVYGYTF
TRBJ1-5	-	-	TRBV28	TGTGCCAGCAGAGGTGGAGTTCAGCCCCAGCATTTT	CASRGGVQPQHF
TRBJ1-6	TRBD1	once	TRBV6-2/TRBV6-3	TGTGCCAGCAGTTACTCCGACAGGGTATCACCCCTCCACTTT	CASSYSDRVSPLHF
TRBJ2-3	TRBD1	-	TRBV25-1	TGTGCCAGCAGTGTGGGACAGATCACAGATACGCAGTATTTT	CASSVGQITDTQYF
TRBJ2-2	TRBD1	few	TRBV7-2	TGTGCCAGCAGCTACCGGACAGGGGGCGCCGGGGAGCTGTTTTTT	CASSYRTGGAGELFF
TRBJ2-5	TRBD2	-	TRBV9	TGTGCCAGCAGCGTAGTAGCGGGAGGAGAGACCCAGTACTTC	CASSVVAGGETQYF
TRBJ1-4	-	-	TRBV10-3	TGTGCCATCAGTGAGCTTCTCCAGGGAGGGGAAAAACTGTTTTTT	CAISELLQGGEKLFF
TRBJ2-3	TRBD1	-	TRBV4-3	TGCGCCAGCAGCCCCACGACAGGGGGGCCAGATACGCAGTATTTT	CASSPTTGGPDTQYF
TRBJ2-7	-	once	TRBV28	TGTGCCAGCACCCCCGGGCGGGTTAACGAGCAGTACTTC	CASTPGRVNEQYF
TRBJ2-3	-	-	TRBV25-1	TGTGCCAGCAGTGAATCGACAGCTAGCACAGATACGCAGTATTTT	CASSESTASTDTQYF
TRBJ1-3	-	once	TRBV11-2	TGTGCCAGCAGCTTAGGGACAGTATCTGGAAACACCATATATTTT	CASSLGTVSGNTIYF
TRBJ1-1	TRBD1	once	TRBV6-5	TGTGCCAGCAGTTCGACAGGGGAGACTGAAGCTTTCTTT	CASSSTGETEAFF
TRBJ1-2	TRBD1	-	TRBV5-1	TGCGCCAGCAGCATCACCGGGACAGGGGCCGGCTACACCTTC	CASSITGTGAGYTF
TRBJ1-1	TRBD1	-	TRBV7-9	TGTGCCAGCAGCTTATTAGGAGGGGGCGTGAACACTGAAGCTTTCTTT	CASSLLGGGVNTEAFF
TRBJ2-1	-	-	TRBV5-3	TGTGCCAGAAGCTTGGGGGGGCAAGAGCAGTTCTTC	CARSLGGQEQFF
TRBJ1-1	-	-	TRBV7-2	TGTGCCAGCAGCTTATTGACAGTAACTACTGAAGCTTTCTTT	CASSLLTVTTEAFF
TRBJ2-7	-	-	TRBV6-1	TGTGCCAGCAGTGACCTCGCAGGGATCTACGAGCAGTACTTC	CASSDLAGIYEQYF
TRBJ2-7	TRBD1	-	TRBV7-9	TGTGCCAGCAGCTCCTTCATGGGACAGGGCTACGAGCAGTACTTC	CASSSFMGQGYEQYF
TRBJ2-2	-	few	TRBV6-5	TGTGCCAGCAGGAAGAGGAACACCGGGGAGCTGTTTTTT	CASRKRNTGELFF
TRBJ2-3	-	-	TRBV7-9	TGTGCCAGCAGCTTGAGGGTCCGGGGGGCCGGTGATACGCAGTATTTT	CASSLRVRGAGDTQYF
TRBJ1-2	-	-	TRBV7-9	TGTGCCAGCAGCTTGGCTGAACCAGGAAATAGTGGCTACACCTTC	CASSLAEPGNSGYTF
TRBJ1-2	-	-	TRBV12-3/TRBV12-4	TGTGCCAGCAGTTTACGACAGTATGGCTACACCTTC	CASSLRQYGYTF
TRBJ2-7	TRBD1	-	TRBV6-1	TGTGCCAGCAGTGAACGGCCGACAGGGGCTGGCCACGAGCAGTACTTC	CASSERPTGAGHEQYF